The clone carrying this T cell receptor (beta chain) was observed a few times. Through a sample-barcoded 5' primer and a J-beta primer mix, a second PCR was run for roughly 7 to 11 cycles. TCRdb analysed the 5' RACE reads with MiXCR anew, one entry per CDR3 protein. Seen here are about 800,000 distinct CDR3 sequences, about three fifths observed once, and the top ten hold about 20%. Germline lookup yields CDR1 SGHTA and CDR2 FQGNSA. The V and J ends lost 5 bases and 7 bases respectively, with 11 bases between them. This CDR3 contains 12 residues. This sample was taken from a study of blood T cells in healthy people across ages.

Material for sequencing was blood. The TCR was taken from a man aged 30 to 45 in good health. This chain joins TRBV7-2 and TRBJ2-5; TRBD2 might be the D (5 bases). Here the CDR3 reads CASSPPGGTQYF. The CDR3 DNA reads TGTGCCAGCAGCCCCCCCGGAGGGACCCAGTACTTC.